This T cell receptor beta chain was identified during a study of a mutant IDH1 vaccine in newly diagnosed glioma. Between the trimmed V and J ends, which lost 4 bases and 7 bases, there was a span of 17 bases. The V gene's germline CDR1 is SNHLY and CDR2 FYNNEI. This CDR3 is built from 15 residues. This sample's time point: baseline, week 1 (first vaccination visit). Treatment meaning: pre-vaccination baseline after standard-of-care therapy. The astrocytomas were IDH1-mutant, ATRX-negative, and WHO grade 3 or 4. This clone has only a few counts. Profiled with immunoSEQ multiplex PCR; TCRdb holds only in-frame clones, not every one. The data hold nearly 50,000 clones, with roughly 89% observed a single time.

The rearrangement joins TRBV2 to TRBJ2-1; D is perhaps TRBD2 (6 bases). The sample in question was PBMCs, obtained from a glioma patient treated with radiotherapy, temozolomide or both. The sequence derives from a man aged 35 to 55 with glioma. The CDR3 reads CASSVGSGPRNEQFF. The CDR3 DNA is TGTGCCAGCAGTGTAGGAAGCGGGCCTAGGAATGAGCAGTTCTTC.